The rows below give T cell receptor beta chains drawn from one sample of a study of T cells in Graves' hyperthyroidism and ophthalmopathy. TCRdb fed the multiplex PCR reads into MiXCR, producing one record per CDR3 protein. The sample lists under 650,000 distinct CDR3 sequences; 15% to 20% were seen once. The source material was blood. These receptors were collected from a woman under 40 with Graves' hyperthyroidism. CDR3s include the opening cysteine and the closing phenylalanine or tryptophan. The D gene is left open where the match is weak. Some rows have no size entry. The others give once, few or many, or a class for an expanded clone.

CASSPGTSGWADTQYF,TGTGCCAGCTCACCCGGGACTAGCGGGTGGGCAGATACGCAGTATTTT,TRBV2,many,TRBJ2-3,TRBD2
CASSQGRSPRQYF,TGTGCCAGCAGCCAAGGACGGTCCCCTCGGCAGTACTTC,TRBV3-1,few,TRBJ2-7,.
CASSLGFSNEQFF,TGCGCCAGCAGCTTGGGGTTCTCGAATGAGCAGTTCTTC,TRBV5-1,.,TRBJ2-1,.
CASGRIGSQETQYF,TGTGCCAGCGGTCGCATCGGGAGCCAAGAGACCCAGTACTTC,TRBV3-1,many,TRBJ2-5,.
CASIKLEGNTIYF,TGTGCCAGCATCAAACTAGAGGGAAACACCATATATTTT,TRBV6-1,many,TRBJ1-3,.
CASSLSPPGVHGYEQYF,TGTGCCAGCAGTTTATCGCCACCAGGGGTTCACGGCTACGAGCAGTACTTC,TRBV27,many,TRBJ2-7,.
CASSLEEREAWEQYF,TGTGCCAGCAGCTTAGAAGAGCGGGAGGCTTGGGAGCAGTACTTC,TRBV7-3,many,TRBJ2-7,TRBD2
CASSPVFSYNEQFF,TGTGCCAGCAGCCCGGTATTTTCCTACAATGAGCAGTTCTTC,TRBV12-3/TRBV12-4,many,TRBJ2-1,.
CASSPGETYEQYF,TGTGCCAGCTCACCGGGAGAAACCTACGAGCAGTACTTC,TRBV18,many,TRBJ2-7,.
CAIQGGTLNTGELFF,TGTGCCATTCAAGGTGGGACACTGAACACCGGGGAGCTGTTTTTT,TRBV10-3,.,TRBJ2-2,.
CASSAQGYYGYTF,TGTGCCAGCAGCGCACAGGGTTACTATGGCTACACCTTC,TRBV9,.,TRBJ1-2,.
CASSWAGVRNEQFF,TGCGCCAGCAGCTGGGCGGGGGTACGGAATGAGCAGTTCTTC,TRBV5-1,.,TRBJ2-1,TRBD2
CASSQVGLAVYNEQFF,TGTGCCAGCAGCCAAGTCGGCCTAGCGGTCTACAATGAGCAGTTCTTC,TRBV14,.,TRBJ2-1,TRBD2
CASSPGTAYGYTF,TGTGCCAGCAGCCCGGGGACAGCCTATGGCTACACCTTC,TRBV11-2,many,TRBJ1-2,TRBD1
CASSLAPGPNYEQYF,TGCGCCAGCAGCTTGGCGCCGGGGCCTAACTACGAGCAGTACTTC,TRBV5-1,few,TRBJ2-7,.
CAWSSQELEQFF,TGTGCCTGGAGTAGTCAAGAACTTGAGCAGTTCTTC,TRBV30,many,TRBJ2-1,.
CASSEGQINSPLHF,TGTGCCAGCAGTGAGGGACAGATCAATTCACCCCTCCACTTT,TRBV2,.,TRBJ1-6,TRBD1
CASSPFKGLAGAYEQFF,TGTGCCAGCAGCCCCTTTAAGGGACTAGCGGGAGCATATGAGCAGTTCTTC,TRBV11-3,.,TRBJ2-1,TRBD2
CASSPITPVFTGELFF,TGTGCCAGCAGCCCAATAACCCCGGTTTTCACCGGGGAGCTGTTTTTT,TRBV12-3/TRBV12-4,.,TRBJ2-2,.
CASSSAVPQYF,TGTGCCAGCAGCTCCGCGGTTCCGCAGTATTTT,TRBV11-3,many,TRBJ2-3,.
CASKRLSHEKETQYF,TGTGCCAGCAAAAGGTTGAGCCATGAAAAAGAGACCCAGTACTTC,TRBV6-1,.,TRBJ2-5,.
CASSLALAGSSYEQYF,TGCGCCAGCAGCTTGGCCTTAGCGGGGAGCTCCTACGAGCAGTACTTC,TRBV5-1,many,TRBJ2-7,TRBD2
CAWSVLWGGQGGSYEQYF,TGTGCCTGGAGTGTACTCTGGGGAGGACAGGGGGGCTCCTACGAGCAGTACTTC,TRBV30,many,TRBJ2-7,TRBD1
CASSPTRQGVLGGKSTDTQYF,TGTGCCAGCAGTCCTACCAGACAGGGGGTTCTTGGCGGGAAGAGCACAGATACGCAGTATTTT,TRBV28,many,TRBJ2-3,TRBD1
CASSLLWGEATEAFF,TGTGCCAGCAGTCTCCTTTGGGGGGAGGCCACTGAAGCTTTCTTT,TRBV27,many,TRBJ1-1,.
CAISESGPQFLQPQHF,TGTGCCATCAGTGAGTCAGGGCCACAGTTCCTCCAGCCCCAGCATTTT,TRBV10-3,.,TRBJ1-5,.
CASSPRRGDSDQPQHF,TGTGCCAGCTCACCACGGAGGGGGGACAGTGATCAGCCCCAGCATTTT,TRBV18,many,TRBJ1-5,TRBD1
CASSFPQGAGDTQYF,TGTGCCAGCAGCTTTCCTCAGGGGGCAGGGGATACGCAGTATTTT,TRBV5-6,.,TRBJ2-3,TRBD1
CSARDYRSYEQYF,TGCAGTGCTAGAGACTACCGTTCCTACGAGCAGTACTTC,TRBV20-1,few,TRBJ2-7,.
CASSQVSDTQYF,TGTGCCAGCAGCCAAGTATCGGATACGCAGTATTTT,TRBV3-1,many,TRBJ2-3,.
CASSPFNRDIGNTIYF,TGTGCCAGCAGCCCATTCAACCGGGACATCGGAAACACCATATATTTT,TRBV7-8,few,TRBJ1-3,.
CASSRAWEKLFF,TGTGCCAGCTCTAGGGCGTGGGAAAAACTGTTTTTT,TRBV28,many,TRBJ1-4,.
CASTQGGGWDTDTQYF,TGTGCCAGCACCCAGGGAGGAGGATGGGACACAGATACGCAGTATTTT,TRBV2,many,TRBJ2-3,.
CASSDSGRGDTQYF,TGTGCCAGCAGCGACAGCGGGAGAGGAGATACGCAGTATTTT,TRBV12-3/TRBV12-4,many,TRBJ2-3,TRBD2
CASSRLRYNEQFF,TGTGCCAGCAGTCGACTGAGGTACAATGAGCAGTTCTTC,TRBV6-1,many,TRBJ2-1,.
CASSKQGVSPDYEQYF,TGTGCCAGCAGTAAACAGGGTGTCAGCCCCGACTACGAGCAGTACTTC,TRBV27,many,TRBJ2-7,.
CATSDLVAGGRTDTQYF,TGTGCCACCAGTGATTTGGTGGCGGGGGGACGCACAGATACGCAGTATTTT,TRBV24-1,few,TRBJ2-3,TRBD2
CASSIPPTGSYTF,TGTGCCAGCAGCATACCCCCGACGGGCAGCTACACCTTC,TRBV7-3,.,TRBJ1-2,.
CASRKGTGRNEQFF,TGTGCCAGCAGAAAAGGGACAGGGCGGAATGAGCAGTTCTTC,TRBV12-3/TRBV12-4,many,TRBJ2-1,TRBD1
CSARASGRVSETQYF,TGCAGTGCTAGAGCTAGCGGGAGGGTGTCAGAGACCCAGTACTTC,TRBV20-1,many,TRBJ2-5,TRBD2
CASRDGRGPNTGELFF,TGCGCCAGCCGCGACGGCAGGGGCCCGAACACCGGGGAGCTGTTTTTT,TRBV10-2,few,TRBJ2-2,.
CASSLGYRGSPSSNTGELFF,TGTGCCAGCAGCTTAGGATACCGGGGGTCCCCTTCCTCGAACACCGGGGAGCTGTTTTTT,TRBV7-3,.,TRBJ2-2,.
CASSPQDSNYPPEQYF,TGTGCCAGCTCACCACAAGACTCCAATTACCCACCCGAGCAGTACTTC,TRBV18,many,TRBJ2-7,.
CASSQELVYEQYF,TGTGCCAGCAGCCAAGAACTCGTATACGAGCAGTACTTC,TRBV4-2,.,TRBJ2-7,.
CASIHSGSTYNEQFF,TGTGCCAGCATCCATAGCGGATCTACCTACAATGAGCAGTTCTTC,TRBV6-2/TRBV6-3,few,TRBJ2-1,.
CASSLGDLPAQYF,TGTGCCAGCAGCTTAGGGGATCTACCGGCCCAGTACTTC,TRBV11-2,many,TRBJ2-5,.
CASYGTGLNEQFF,TGCGCCAGCTACGGGACAGGACTCAATGAGCAGTTCTTC,TRBV5-1,many,TRBJ2-1,TRBD1
CASGRGVLSPLHF,TGTGCCAGCGGTAGAGGGGTTCTTTCACCCCTCCACTTT,TRBV6-1,few,TRBJ1-6,.
CASSSGLAHSSYNEQFF,TGTGCCAGCAGCTCAGGACTAGCCCACAGCTCCTACAATGAGCAGTTCTTC,TRBV13,.,TRBJ2-1,TRBD2
CASSLQSQGYTEAFF,TGTGCCAGCAGTCTACAATCACAGGGCTACACTGAAGCTTTCTTT,TRBV11-3,many,TRBJ1-1,.
CASSLSYRGASTFF,TGTGCCAGCAGCTTGTCCTACAGGGGAGCTTCGACTTTCTTT,TRBV5-6,few,TRBJ1-1,TRBD1
CAWSGEGARGYTF,TGTGCCTGGAGTGGTGAGGGGGCTCGGGGCTACACCTTC,TRBV30,many,TRBJ1-2,TRBD1
CASTAYAGRYNEQFF,TGTGCCAGCACAGCTTATGCGGGCCGCTACAATGAGCAGTTCTTC,TRBV11-2,many,TRBJ2-1,.
CASRTGTSSNEQYF,TGTGCCAGCAGAACCGGGACTAGTAGTAACGAGCAGTACTTC,TRBV7-8,many,TRBJ2-7,TRBD2
CASSLFQGSEAFF,TGTGCCAGCAGTTTGTTCCAGGGCTCTGAAGCTTTCTTT,TRBV27,many,TRBJ1-1,.
CASTGVEREIYEQYF,TGTGCCAGCACCGGCGTGGAGCGGGAAATCTACGAGCAGTACTTC,TRBV6-2/TRBV6-3,few,TRBJ2-7,TRBD2
CSARETRDRDNEQFF,TGCAGTGCTAGAGAGACCCGGGACAGGGACAATGAGCAGTTCTTC,TRBV20-1,many,TRBJ2-1,TRBD1
CASSVELAGDNEQFF,TGTGCCAGCAGCGTAGAACTAGCGGGTGACAATGAGCAGTTCTTC,TRBV9,few,TRBJ2-1,TRBD2